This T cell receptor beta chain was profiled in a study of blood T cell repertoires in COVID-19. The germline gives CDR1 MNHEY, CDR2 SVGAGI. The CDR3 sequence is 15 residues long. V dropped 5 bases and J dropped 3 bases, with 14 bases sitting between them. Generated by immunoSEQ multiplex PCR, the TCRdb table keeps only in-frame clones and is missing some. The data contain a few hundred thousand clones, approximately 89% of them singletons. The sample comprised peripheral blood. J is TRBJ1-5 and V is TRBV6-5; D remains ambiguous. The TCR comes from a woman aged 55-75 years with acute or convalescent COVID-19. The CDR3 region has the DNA TGTGCCAGCAGTCCATACCATCGGTCCAATCAGCCCCAGCATTTT. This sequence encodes CASSPYHRSNQPQHF.